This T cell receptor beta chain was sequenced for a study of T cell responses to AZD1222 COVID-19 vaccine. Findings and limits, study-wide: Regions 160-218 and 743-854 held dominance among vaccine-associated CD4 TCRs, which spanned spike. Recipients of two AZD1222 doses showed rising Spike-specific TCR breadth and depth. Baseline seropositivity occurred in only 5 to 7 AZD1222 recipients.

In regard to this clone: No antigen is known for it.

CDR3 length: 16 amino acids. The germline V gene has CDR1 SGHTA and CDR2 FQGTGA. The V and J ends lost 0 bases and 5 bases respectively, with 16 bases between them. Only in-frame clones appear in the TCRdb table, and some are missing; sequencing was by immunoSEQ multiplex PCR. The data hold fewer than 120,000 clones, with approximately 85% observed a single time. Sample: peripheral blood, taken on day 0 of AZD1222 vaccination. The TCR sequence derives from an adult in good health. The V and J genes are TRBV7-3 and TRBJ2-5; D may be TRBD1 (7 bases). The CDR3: CASSLTGGGRTETQYF. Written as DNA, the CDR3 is TGTGCCAGCAGCTTAACAGGAGGGGGCAGGACGGAGACCCAGTACTTC.